This T cell receptor beta chain was captured in a study of blood T cell repertoires in COVID-19. Seattle's enrolled individuals joined amid active infection and were then monitored longitudinally. Clones were read by immunoSEQ multiplex PCR, and TCRdb kept only the in-frame ones, dropping some. The table records about 410,000 clones, about nine tenths of them present only once. Germline lookup yields CDR1 SGHKS and CDR2 YYEKEE (reference sequence). V lost 4 bases and J 2 bases, leaving 15 bases between the germline ends. This CDR3 region has 15 residues. This sequence originates from a woman between 40 and 55 years old with COVID-19, enrolled during active disease. The J gene is TRBJ2-5, the V gene TRBV5-5; maybe TRBD1 (5 bases). Sequences were obtained from peripheral blood. The CDR3 spells CASSLEWGTQETQYF. DNA for the CDR3: TGTGCCAGCAGCCTGGAATGGGGCACACAAGAGACCCAGTACTTC.